The entry below gives a single T cell receptor beta chain sequence along with its context. Germline assignment: CDR1 MDHEN and CDR2 SYDVKM. Trimming cost V 5 bases and J 4 bases, with 14 bases left between them. This CDR3 comprises 14 residues. This sample was included in a study of cytomegalovirus exposure and HLA in healthy donors. PCR primers comprised 60 Vbeta and 13 Jbeta primers. Profiling relied on immunoSEQ multiplex PCR, and the TCRdb table lists in-frame clones only, not all of them. The sample holds 60,000 to 70,000 clones, less than 70% seen once. J is TRBJ2-5 and V is TRBV28, with a tentative D call TRBD2 (5 bases). This receptor was identified in a woman aged 25 to 39 in good health and CMV-seronegative. Sequencing was performed on PBMCs. Here the CDR3 reads CASSASLGRETQYF. Written as DNA, the CDR3 is TGTGCCAGCAGTGCCTCCTTGGGGAGAGAGACCCAGTACTTC.